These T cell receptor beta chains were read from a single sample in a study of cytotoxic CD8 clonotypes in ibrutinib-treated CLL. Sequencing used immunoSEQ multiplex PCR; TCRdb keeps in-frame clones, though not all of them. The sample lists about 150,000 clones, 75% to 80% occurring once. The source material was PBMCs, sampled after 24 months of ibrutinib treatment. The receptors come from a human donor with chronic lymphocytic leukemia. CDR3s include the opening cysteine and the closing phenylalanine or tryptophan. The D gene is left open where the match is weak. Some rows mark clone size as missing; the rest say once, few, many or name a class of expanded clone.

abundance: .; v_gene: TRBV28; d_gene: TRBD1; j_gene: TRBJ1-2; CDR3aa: CASSPGQGASYGYTF; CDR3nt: TGTGCCAGCAGTCCTGGACAGGGGGCGAGCTATGGCTACACCTTC
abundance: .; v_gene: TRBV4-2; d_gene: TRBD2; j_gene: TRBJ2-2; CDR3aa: CASRGASGRTGELFF; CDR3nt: TGTGCCAGCAGGGGGGCTAGCGGGAGGACCGGGGAGCTGTTTTTT
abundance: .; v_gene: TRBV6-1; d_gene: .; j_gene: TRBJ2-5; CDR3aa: CASSEEGRGTQYF; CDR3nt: TGTGCCAGCAGTGAAGAAGGCCGGGGGACCCAGTACTTC
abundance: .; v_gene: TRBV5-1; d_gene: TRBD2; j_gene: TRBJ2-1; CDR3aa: CASSLSGAPSYNEQFF; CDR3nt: TGCGCCAGCAGCCTAAGCGGGGCTCCCTCCTACAATGAGCAGTTCTTC
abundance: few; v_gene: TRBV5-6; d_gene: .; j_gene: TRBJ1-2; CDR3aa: CASSWEAGDLYGYTF; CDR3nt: TGTGCCAGCAGCTGGGAAGCCGGGGACCTCTATGGCTACACCTTC
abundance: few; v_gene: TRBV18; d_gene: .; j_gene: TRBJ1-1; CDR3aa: CASSPNRGEVPGNTEAFF; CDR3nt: TGTGCCAGCTCACCAAATAGGGGGGAGGTCCCGGGGAACACTGAAGCTTTCTTT
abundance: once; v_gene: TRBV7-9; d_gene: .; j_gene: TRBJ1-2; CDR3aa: CASSIGANYGYTF; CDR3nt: TGTGCCAGCAGCATAGGGGCTAACTATGGCTACACCTTC
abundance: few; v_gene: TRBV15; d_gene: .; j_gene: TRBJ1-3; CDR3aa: CATRGGVLKNSGNTIYF; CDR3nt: TGTGCCACCAGGGGAGGGGTCCTCAAGAACTCTGGAAACACCATATATTTT
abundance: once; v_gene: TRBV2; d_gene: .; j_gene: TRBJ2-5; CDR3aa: CASTETQYF; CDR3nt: TGTGCCAGCACAGAAACCCAGTACTTC
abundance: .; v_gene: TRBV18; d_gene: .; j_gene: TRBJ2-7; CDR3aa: CASDGGGEQYF; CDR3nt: TGTGCCAGCGATGGGGGTGGCGAGCAGTACTTC
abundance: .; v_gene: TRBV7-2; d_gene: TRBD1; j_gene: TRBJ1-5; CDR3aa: CASRPGQGSNQPQHF; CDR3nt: TGTGCCAGCAGGCCGGGACAGGGGAGCAATCAGCCCCAGCATTTT
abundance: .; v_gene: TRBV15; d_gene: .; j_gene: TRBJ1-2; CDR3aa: CATSRDMGSYYGYTF; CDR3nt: TGTGCCACCAGCAGAGATATGGGGTCGTACTATGGCTACACCTTC
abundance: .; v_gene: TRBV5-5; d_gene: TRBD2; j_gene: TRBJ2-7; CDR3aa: CASSQGGAAGVYEQYF; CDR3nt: TGTGCCAGCAGCCAAGGGGGAGCAGCGGGAGTCTACGAGCAGTACTTC
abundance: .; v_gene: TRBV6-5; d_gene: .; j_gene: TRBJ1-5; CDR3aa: CASRTGNSNQPQHF; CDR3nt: TGTGCCAGCAGGACAGGAAATAGCAATCAGCCCCAGCATTTT
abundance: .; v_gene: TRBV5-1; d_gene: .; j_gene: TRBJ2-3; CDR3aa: CASREPSTDTQYF; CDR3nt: TGCGCCAGCAGGGAGCCGAGCACAGATACGCAGTATTTT
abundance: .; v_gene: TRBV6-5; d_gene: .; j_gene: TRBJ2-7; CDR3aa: CASSYSGLGNYEQYF; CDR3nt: TGTGCCAGCAGTTACTCGGGGTTAGGCAACTACGAGCAGTACTTC
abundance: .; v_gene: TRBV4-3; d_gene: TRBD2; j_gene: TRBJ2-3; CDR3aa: CASSQGLAGGPGDTQYF; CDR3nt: TGCGCCAGCAGCCAAGGACTAGCGGGGGGGCCGGGGGATACGCAGTATTTT
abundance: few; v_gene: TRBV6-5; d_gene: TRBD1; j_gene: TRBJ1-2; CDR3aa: CASSYRTGGAGGYTF; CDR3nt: TGTGCCAGCAGTTACCGAACAGGGGGCGCGGGGGGCTACACCTTC
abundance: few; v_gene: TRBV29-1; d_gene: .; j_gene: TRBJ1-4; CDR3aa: CSVEESGGAEKLFF; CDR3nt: TGCAGCGTTGAAGAATCCGGGGGGGCTGAAAAACTGTTTTTT
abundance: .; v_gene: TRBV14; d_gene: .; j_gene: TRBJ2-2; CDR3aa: CASSQWELANTGELFF; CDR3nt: TGTGCCAGCAGCCAGTGGGAACTAGCGAACACCGGGGAGCTGTTTTTT
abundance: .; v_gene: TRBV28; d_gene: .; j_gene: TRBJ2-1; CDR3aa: CASSPPDKSGNEQFF; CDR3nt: TGTGCCAGCAGTCCCCCGGACAAGTCGGGGAATGAGCAGTTCTTC
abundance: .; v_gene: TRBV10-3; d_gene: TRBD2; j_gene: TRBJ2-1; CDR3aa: CAISGEGLEQFF; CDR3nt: TGTGCCATCAGTGGGGAGGGTCTTGAGCAGTTCTTC
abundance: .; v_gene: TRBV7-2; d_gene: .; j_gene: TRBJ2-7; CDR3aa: CASSPSYEQYF; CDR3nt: TGTGCCAGCAGCCCTTCGTACGAGCAGTACTTC
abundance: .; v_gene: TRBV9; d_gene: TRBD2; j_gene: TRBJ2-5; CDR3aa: CASSSAGALGTQYF; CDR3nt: TGTGCCAGCAGCTCAGCGGGGGCCCTGGGGACCCAGTACTTC
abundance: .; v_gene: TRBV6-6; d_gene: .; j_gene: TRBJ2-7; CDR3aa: CASSYWGAYEQYF; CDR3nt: TGTGCCAGCAGTTATTGGGGGGCCTACGAGCAGTACTTC
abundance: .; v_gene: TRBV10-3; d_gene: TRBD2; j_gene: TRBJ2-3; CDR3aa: CAISGAGGHTDTQYF; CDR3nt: TGTGCCATCAGTGGAGCGGGGGGACACACAGATACGCAGTATTTT
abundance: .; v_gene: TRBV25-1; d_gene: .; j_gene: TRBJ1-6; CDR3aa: CASSESRGENSPLHF; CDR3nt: TGTGCCAGCAGTGAATCACGGGGGGAAAATTCACCCCTCCACTTT
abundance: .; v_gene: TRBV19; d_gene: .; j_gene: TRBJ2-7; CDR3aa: CASSIDSAGSSYEQYF; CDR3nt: TGTGCCAGTAGTATAGATTCGGCGGGGAGCTCCTACGAGCAGTACTTC
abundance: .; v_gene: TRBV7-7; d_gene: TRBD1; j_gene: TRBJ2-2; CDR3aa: CASSLGQGTGELFF; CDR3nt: TGTGCTAGCAGCTTAGGACAGGGGACCGGGGAGCTGTTTTTT
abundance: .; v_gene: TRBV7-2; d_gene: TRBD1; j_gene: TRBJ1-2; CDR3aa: CASSLGRDRGIRYTF; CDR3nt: TGTGCCAGCAGCTTAGGCCGGGACAGGGGTATTCGCTACACCTTC
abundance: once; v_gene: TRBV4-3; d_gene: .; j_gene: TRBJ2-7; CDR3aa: CASSQVWASRYEQYF; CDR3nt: TGCGCCAGCAGCCAAGTCTGGGCCAGTCGCTACGAGCAGTACTTC
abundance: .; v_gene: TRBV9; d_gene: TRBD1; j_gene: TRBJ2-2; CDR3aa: CASSPPFLRQGVAGELFF; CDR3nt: TGTGCCAGCAGCCCCCCATTCCTGAGACAGGGGGTCGCCGGGGAGCTGTTTTTT
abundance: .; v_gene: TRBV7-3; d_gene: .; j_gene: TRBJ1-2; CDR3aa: CASSPGGNVGYTF; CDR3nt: TGTGCCAGCAGCCCGGGGGGTAACGTAGGCTACACCTTC
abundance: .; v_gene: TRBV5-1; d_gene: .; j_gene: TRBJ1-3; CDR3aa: CASSLGQTSGNTIYF; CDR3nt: TGCGCCAGCAGCTTGGGGCAGACCTCTGGAAACACCATATATTTT
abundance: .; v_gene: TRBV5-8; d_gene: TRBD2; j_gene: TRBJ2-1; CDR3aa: CASSPLLASSYNEQFF; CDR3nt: TGTGCCAGCAGCCCTCTACTAGCGAGCTCCTACAATGAGCAGTTCTTC
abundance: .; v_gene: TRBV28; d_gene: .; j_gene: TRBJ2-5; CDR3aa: CASTVGGGETQYF; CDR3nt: TGTGCCAGCACGGTGGGAGGTGGGGAGACCCAGTACTTC
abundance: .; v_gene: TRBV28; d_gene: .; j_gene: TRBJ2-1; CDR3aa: CASTGQRAGAGNEQFF; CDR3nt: TGTGCCAGCACCGGCCAACGGGCAGGGGCGGGTAATGAGCAGTTCTTC
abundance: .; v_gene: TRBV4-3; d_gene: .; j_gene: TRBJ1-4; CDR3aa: CASSQVAGGEKLFF; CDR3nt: TGCGCCAGCAGCCAAGTGGCCGGGGGTGAAAAACTGTTTTTT
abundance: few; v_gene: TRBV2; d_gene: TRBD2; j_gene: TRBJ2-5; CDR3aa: CASNGGEGGQGTQYF; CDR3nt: TGTGCCAGCAACGGGGGGGAGGGAGGCCAAGGGACCCAGTACTTC
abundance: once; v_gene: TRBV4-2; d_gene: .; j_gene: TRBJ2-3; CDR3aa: CASSQVGATDTQYF; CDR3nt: TGTGCCAGCAGCCAAGTGGGGGCCACAGATACGCAGTATTTT